This T cell receptor (beta chain) derives from a study of shared clonotypes between healthy human individuals. The CDR3 is 14 amino acids. The germline gives CDR1 MDHEN, CDR2 SYDVKM. V trimming: 5 bases; J trimming: 6 bases; junction bases outside the gene matches: 6. Generated by immunoSEQ multiplex PCR, the TCRdb table keeps only in-frame clones and is missing some. The sample carries about 1.9 million clones, over 85% recorded once. This clone has just a few counts. Selected positively for CCR7 and CD45RO-negative, naive CD8 cells excluded terminally differentiated effector memory CD45RA+ cells. The material sequenced was naive CD8+ T cells from PBMCs. This receptor was identified in a man younger than 35 in good health. Some clones in this sample may be carry-over from other donors' samples. The rearrangement joins TRBV28 to TRBJ1-5; 8 nucleotides agree with TRBD1. CDR3 DNA sequence: TGTGCCAGCAGTGACAGGGGCTTGGGTCAGCCCCAGCATTTT. This encodes CASSDRGLGQPQHF. Based on the CDR3 plus reference TRBV28 and TRBJ1-5, the full variable domain is DVKVTQSSRYLVKRTGEKVFLECVQDMDHENMFWYRQDPGLGLRLIYFSYDVKMKEKGDIPEGYSVSREKKERFSLILESASTNQTSMYLCASSDRGLGQPQHFGDGTRLSIL.